The T cell receptor (beta chain) under discussion was sequenced for a study of cytomegalovirus exposure and HLA in healthy donors (dated by TCRdb to 2017 to 2019). For the study in its entirety: In an earlier analysis of fewer than 750 of the donors, roughly 300 Gb of sequence data and some 120 million unique TCR beta sequences from 180 million or so T cells were reported. Using immunosequencing, the study profiled T cell repertoires from roughly 650 subjects and related those repertoires to cytomegalovirus serostatus. In a later analysis, previously published TCR beta repertoires from fewer than 750 donors were re-analyzed and high-resolution HLA genotyping was added so that TCR occurrence patterns could be studied. In a later genetic analysis, genome-wide SNP genotypes for about 55% of the roughly 700 donors were used, and that subset was treated as a discovery cohort. To predict cytomegalovirus infection status, the study brought together high-throughput TCR immunosequencing, statistical association of individual TCRs with disease status, and machine learning. The study was designed to test whether signatures of past pathogen exposure could be identified by cataloging public T cell receptors. Typing coverage varied by locus: 629-630 donors for A, B, C, DRB1 and DQB1; approximately 520 for DQA1; over 600 for DPA1; approximately 450 for DPB1. Rather than drawing on any new phenotypic data, the later analysis identified candidate immune exposures from TCR beta sequences and the way those sequences occurred across donors. In addition to the first cohort of approximately 670 subjects, a separate validation cohort of over 90 different subjects was used. Donor age, sex, ethnicity and CMV serostatus were collected together with the repertoire data. An early release that covered about 600 HLA-typed donors contained 250 to 350 gigabases of sequencing data and some 87 million unique TCR sequences. All discovery cohort repertoires had been generated using a single sequencing platform. On average, roughly 250,000 unique TCR beta nucleotide sequences were sequenced per donor among 398 genotyped donors of the cohort, with roughly 20% of those sequences being non-productive. Both class I and class II loci were covered by HLA typing, at four-digit resolution. An earlier analysis of 587 of the donors applied high-throughput TCR beta sequencing to assess whether each TCR beta V gene segment acted as functional or pseudogenic. Among the roughly 400 genotyped donors, about 83% belonged to the genetic ancestry cluster associated with self-reported Caucasian donors. About five DR-DQ haplotypes were handled as single units for association and clustering, since linkage in the cohort was strong.

About this clone: Its antigen target is currently unknown. No clone much larger than this one lies a single base away; base qualities are absent.

The cohort consisted of 600 to 700 healthy bone marrow donors. All cohort members were sampled while nominally healthy, although unrecorded immune exposures were likely present. The donor tested CMV seropositive and was one of the 289 seropositive cohort members. A peripheral blood sample was provided by each donor, and peripheral blood mononuclear cells were used for TCR beta sequencing. The Qiagen DNeasy Blood Extraction Kit was used to extract genomic DNA from the blood cell samples. The library was prepared using the immunoSEQ multiplex PCR assay. A mixture of 60 forward primers for TCR Vbeta segments and 13 reverse primers for TCR Jbeta segments was used in the multiplex PCR. Amplification of the CDR3 region of rearranged TCR beta genes was performed with a multiplex PCR assay on genomic DNA. On the Illumina HiSeq System, the amplified TCR beta libraries were sequenced as 87-base-pair reads. The authors' pipeline ran thus. Across the 500 to 750 repertoires, a later analysis counted tens of millions of unique TCR beta chains, 8.5 million to 12 million of which were shared by at least two donors. To remove PCR and sequencing errors, raw reads were error-corrected and collapsed into unique sequences using a nearest-neighbor algorithm that merged closely related sequences. To assign V, D and J gene segments, CDR3 sequences were aligned to IMGT reference sequences. For a sequence to be retained, a match of at least six nucleotides was required to both a V gene segment and a J gene segment. A rearrangement counted as productive if the CDR3 had no stop codons and remained in frame with V and J, and every other rearrangement counted as non-productive. CDR3 was defined by IMGT convention, running from the second conserved V-encoded cysteine to the conserved J-encoded phenylalanine. The earlier analysis of approximately 500 of the donors excluded sequences that lacked an unambiguous match to a single V gene segment. An earlier analysis of over 450 of the donors classified V segments as functional when productive rearrangements were above 56.7% and as segregating when the standard deviation between donors was above 5%. A statistical classification framework was built for diagnosing cytomegalovirus status from the catalog of TCR beta chain sequences. A later analysis assigned V and J genes by comparing TCR nucleotide sequences with IMGT/GENE-DB human TR gene sequences. In a later analysis, CDR3 sequences and most-parsimonious VDJ recombination scenarios were assigned using the TCRdist pipeline. In a later analysis, each TCR beta chain was defined by its CDR3 amino acid sequence together with its V-gene family, and reads without a unique V-gene family were excluded. To address suspected cross-contamination and a sequencing artifact, a later analysis removed over 500 highly shared, low-generation-probability nucleotide sequences. A later analysis calculated a clonal expansion index for each public chain from normalized within-repertoire ranks of inferred template counts. Generation probabilities in a later analysis came from a VDJ recombination model fitted to out-of-frame rearrangements, and those results were checked against IGoR. In a later analysis, hypergeometric tests were used to score TCR-TCR, TCR-HLA and TCR-CMV co-occurrence, with a repertoire-size bias correction applied to TCR pairs. In a later analysis, false discovery rates were estimated by permuting HLA or CMV assignments 20 times. In a later analysis, co-occurring TCRs were grouped using DBSCAN, and TCRdist sequence similarity was added for clustering within HLA-allele-positive subsets. Repertoires with fewer than 30,000 or more than 120,000 public chains, plus five repertoires with anomalous nucleotide sharing, were excluded from co-occurrence clustering. TCRdb mirrors the immuneACCESS table, restricted to in-frame sequences. Some clones are absent from its copies; in checked studies, under half trace to an unresolved V gene, and the reason for the others is unknown. The D gene and trimming were derived from the DNA, and the V and J assignments and clone size from that table. This sample comprises around 100,000 clones, approximately 70% of them detected only once. Of the sample, around 4.8% falls within the top ten clones.

The CDR3 goes from the cysteine to the phenylalanine over 16 residues. The sequence is cut down to CDR3 DNA, 48 bases in frame from base 1. The germline V and J ends show losses of 3 bases and 1 base respectively, and no gene match explains 6 bases of the junction. The germline V gene gives CDR1 as SGHDT and CDR2 as YYEEEE. Results the study describes overall, beyond this receptor: The only immune exposure information available for the cohort was CMV serostatus. Some IMGT-functional V segments, including TRBV6-2 and TRBV6-3, could not be told apart with the 87-base-pair reads, so those segments were excluded. In an earlier analysis of over 550 of the donors, most TCR beta V segments were observed in productive rearrangements about 87% or about 30% of the time, broadly matching IMGT annotations. Specific HLA alleles were associated with roughly 16,000 TCR beta sequences at a false discovery rate of 0.05 in a later analysis. A later genetic analysis reported fewer N-insertions in productive TCRs among donors in an Asian-associated ancestry cluster than the approximately 670-donor mean. Compared with equally common non-associated chains, HLA-associated TCR beta chains in a later analysis were more clonally expanded and had lower generation probabilities. It was suggested by the authors that the approach could potentially be generalized to other disease states and immunological phenotypes. A total of 150 to 200 TCR beta chains were listed by the study as associated with cytomegalovirus. According to a later analysis, TCR association rates differed among HLA loci, with DRB1 alleles showing the most associated TCRs and HLA-C alleles showing the fewest. A cluster of highly shared sequence variants was judged likely to be a technical artifact of the sequencing pipeline. Linkage disequilibrium might explain the correlated functional status among segregating V segments, but an unknown experimental factor could not be excluded. In both the original and validation cohorts, the classifier was reported to diagnose cytomegalovirus status with high specificity and sensitivity. Assigning TCR associations to individual alleles was difficult when HLA alleles, especially DR and DQ, strongly co-occurred. While some public TCRs were present in many individuals, most TCR sequences turned up only very rarely across donors. Because some donors lacked HLA typing at each locus, the association tests relied only on the typed subset. Three of the identified cytomegalovirus-associated TCR beta chains were confirmed in vitro to be specific for cytomegalovirus antigens. Several of the top co-occurrence clusters appeared to be linked to parvovirus B19, influenza, CMV and Epstein-Barr virus, according to a later analysis. Most CMV-associated TCR beta chains appeared to be HLA-restricted in a later analysis, and the HLA associations seemed to be driven largely by CMV exposure. V-gene and J-gene trimming of TCR beta chains was associated with a missense DCLRE1C variant in a later genetic analysis, and the association was replicated in an independent cohort. The earlier analysis of 450 to 700 of the donors excluded fewer than 20 rarely observed V segments, including chromosome 9 orphons, because counts were too low. In this cohort, only TCR beta chains were sequenced, and detectable features were limited by the absence of alpha or paired-chain data. A further reported finding was that TCR beta sequences accurately predicted the HLA-A and HLA-B alleles for most subjects in the first cohort. Roughly uniform sequencing depth across donors was assumed in presence/absence analyses, although this assumption may not hold.

This chain joins TRBV5-6 to TRBJ1-1; 10 nucleotides in the junction match TRBD1. This clonotype was sampled from a woman aged 18-29 years in good health and CMV-seropositive. Sequenced input: PBMCs. CDR3 region: CASSWRGTGENTEAFF. Read as DNA, the sequence is TGTGCCAGCAGCTGGCGGGGGACAGGGGAGAACACTGAAGCTTTCTTT.